One sample yielded the 7 T cell receptor beta chains listed below, sequenced in a study of shared clonotypes between healthy human individuals. Sequencing used immunoSEQ multiplex PCR; TCRdb keeps in-frame clones, though not all of them. The sample carries over a million clones, roughly 96% recorded once. The sequencing input was naive CD4+ T cells sorted from blood. The subset is: CD45RA+ positively selected. These receptors came from a man under 40 in good health.

V and J are TRBV28 and TRBJ1-5; D unclear. The ends were cut back, 7 bases at V and 3 bases at J, with 10 bases in the middle. Germline V gene lookup returns CDR1 MDHEN and CDR2 SYDVKM. The CDR3 totals 13 residues. CDR3 amino acids: CASTSTLNQPQHF. Written as DNA, the CDR3 is TGTGCCAGCACTTCTACACTCAATCAGCCCCAGCATTTT.

The chain is built from TRBV6-6 and TRBJ2-3; D is perhaps TRBD1 (5 bases). Germline CDR1 reads MNHNY; CDR2 reads SVGAGI (reference sequence). The germline V and J ends were trimmed by 8 bases and 3 bases, with 9 bases remaining between them. CDR3 length: 12 amino acids. This chain's CDR3 is CASGAVTDTQYF. CDR3 sequence (DNA): TGTGCCAGCGGGGCGGTTACAGATACGCAGTATTTT.

This clone has a handful of counts. The V gene is TRBV7-9, the J gene TRBJ2-5; a weak D match, TRBD1 (6 bases). V gave up 4 bases and J gave up 5 bases, with 8 bases separating them. This CDR3 comprises 12 residues. In germline, CDR1 is SEHNR, CDR2 FQNEAQ (reference sequence). The DNA for the CDR3 is TGTGCCAGCAGCTCGACAGGCGAGACCCAGTACTTC. It codes for CASSSTGETQYF. Together with reference TRBV7-9 and TRBJ2-5, the CDR3 gives the full variable domain: DTGVSQNPRHKITKRGQNVTFRCDPISEHNRLYWYRQTLGQGPEFLTYFQNEAQLEKSRLLSDRFSAERPKGSFSTLEIQRTEQGDSAMYLCASSSTGETQYFGPGTRLLVL.

The CDR3 DNA reads TGTGCCAGCAGTAGTTTCGGGGGGACTAGCTTTCTCAATGAGCAGTTCTTC. Translation gives CASSSFGGTSFLNEQFF. The J gene is TRBJ2-1, the V gene TRBV28, with 9 nucleotides matching TRBD2. This CDR3 region has 17 residues. V trimming: 5 bases; J trimming: 6 bases; junction bases outside the gene matches: 14. The V gene's germline CDR1 is MDHEN and CDR2 SYDVKM.

The V and J genes are TRBV6-1 and TRBJ1-5, with D unclear. CDR3 length: 13 residues. In germline, CDR1 is MNHNS, CDR2 SASEGT. Trimming removed 6 bases at V and 10 bases at J, with 16 bases between. CDR3 nucleotide sequence: TGTGCCAGCAGAGACACTTTCCCGGGACCCCAGCATTTT. Its protein product is CASRDTFPGPQHF.

This clone showed up just once. V usage is TRBV7-6 and J usage is TRBJ2-1, with D possibly matching TRBD2 (7 bases). CDR3 length: 17 amino acids. V lost 0 bases to trimming and J lost 7 bases, with 19 bases between them. Germline assignment: CDR1 SGHVS and CDR2 FNYEAQ. The CDR3 reads CASSLAAGGGRGNEQFF. In DNA form, the CDR3 reads TGTGCCAGCAGCTTAGCCGCCGGGGGCGGGAGAGGGAATGAGCAGTTCTTC.

This clone appeared once. This chain links TRBV7-2 with TRBJ1-5; D unclear. This CDR3 is built from 16 residues. Germline CDR1 SGHTA, CDR2 FQGNSA. Trimming took off 7 bases at V and 7 bases at J, with 23 bases between the two ends. DNA of the CDR3: TGTGCCAGCAATCCTAACGGCGGCATAGCGGAACAGCCCCAGCATTTT. It specifies CASNPNGGIAEQPQHF. The full variable domain, in which reference TRBV7-2 and TRBJ1-5 provide the parts outside the CDR3, is GAGVSQSPSNKVTEKGKDVELRCDPISGHTALYWYRQSLGQGLEFLIYFQGNSAPDKSGLPSDRFSAERTGGSVSTLTIQRTQQEDSAVYLCASNPNGGIAEQPQHFGDGTRLSIL.